The next 15 T cell receptor beta chains were all read from a single sample in a study of a mutant IDH1 vaccine in newly diagnosed glioma. Sequencing used immunoSEQ multiplex PCR; TCRdb keeps in-frame clones, though not all of them. The sample lists tens of thousands of clones, about 91% occurring once. The time point: week 5, during vaccination. The study gave 300 ug of mutant IDH1 20-mer peptide per vaccine dose, with topical imiquimod. Their antigens remain unidentified. The sequenced sample was PBMCs, obtained from a glioma patient whose treatment included an IDH1 peptide vaccine. Source of these receptors: a woman aged 45-65 years with glioma.

The chain is built from TRBV27 and TRBJ2-3, with a possible D match to TRBD1 (5 bases). Germline V lookup: CDR1 MNHEY, CDR2 SMNVEV (reference sequence). The CDR3 sequence is 13 residues long. V lost 4 bases and J 5 bases, leaving 10 bases between the germline ends. CDR3 in DNA: TGTGCCAGCAGTTCAGGGTCGGGAGATACGCAGTATTTT. This sequence encodes CASSSGSGDTQYF.

V and J are TRBV18 and TRBJ1-1, with D unclear. CDR3 length: 11 amino acids. The V end was cut by 5 bases, the J end by 5 bases, with 6 bases between. Germline V lookup: CDR1 KGHSH, CDR2 LQKENI. CDR3 sequence reads: CASSAGTEAFF. The CDR3 coding sequence is TGTGCCAGCTCAGCGGGAACTGAAGCTTTCTTT.

This chain uses TRBV28 with TRBJ2-3; 7 bases fit TRBD2. The CDR3 is 15 residues long. Germline V gene lookup returns CDR1 MDHEN and CDR2 SYDVKM. The ends lost 6 bases at V and 3 bases at J; junction bases unmatched: 9. The CDR3 protein is CASSSTGTITDTQYF. In DNA, the CDR3 is TGTGCCAGCAGCAGCACCGGGACTATAACAGATACGCAGTATTTT.

In its sample, this clone was seen once. The chain is built from TRBV29-1 and TRBJ2-6; D uncertain. Trimming stripped 6 bases from V and 0 bases from J, with 6 bases between. Germline V gene sequence: CDR1 SQVTM, CDR2 ANQGSEA. CDR3 size: 13 residues. The CDR3 loop is CSVQNSGANVLTF. The CDR3 coding sequence is TGCAGCGTACAGAACTCTGGGGCCAACGTCCTGACTTTC. The full variable domain, its missing parts supplied by reference TRBV29-1 and TRBJ2-6, is SAVISQKPSRDICQRGTSLTIQCQVDSQVTMMFWYRQQPGQSLTLIATANQGSEATYESGFVIDKFPISRPNLTFSTLTVSNMSPEDSSIYLCSVQNSGANVLTFGAGSRLTVL.

This clone was detected only once. The chain carries TRBV29-1 and TRBJ2-6; unclear D gene. V lost 1 base to trimming and J lost 1 base, with 5 bases between them. This CDR3 comprises 14 residues. CDR1 and CDR2 from the germline V gene are SQVTM and ANQGSEA. The chain's CDR3 is CSVEGGSGANVLTF. The CDR3 bases are TGCAGCGTTGAAGGGGGATCTGGGGCCAACGTCCTGACTTTC.

This chain links TRBV5-6 with TRBJ2-7, with TRBD2 matching 16 bases. After removal of 4 bases from V and 2 bases from J, the junction contained 12 bases not matched to a gene. The germline gives CDR1 SGHDT, CDR2 YYEEEE. The CDR3 loop spans 19 amino acids. CDR3 in amino acids: CASSSYGTSGRASPYEQYF. The DNA for the CDR3 is TGTGCCAGCAGCAGCTATGGGACTAGCGGGAGGGCCAGTCCCTACGAGCAGTACTTC.

This clone has just one count. The chain links TRBV6-1 to TRBJ2-7; tentatively, D is TRBD1 or TRBD2 (5 bases each). This CDR3 has 17 residues. Germline values: CDR1 MNHNS, CDR2 SASEGT. The V gene lost 1 base and the J gene lost 6 bases, with 22 bases spanning the gap. The CDR3 region has the DNA TGTGCCAGCAGTGAAGTGGGCCAGAGAGGGGCACGCTCCGAGCAGTACTTC. Translation: CASSEVGQRGARSEQYF.

The genes are TRBV14 and TRBJ2-5; 8 nucleotides match TRBD2. TRBJ2-7 matches the DNA end more closely, so the J call is doubtful. Germline CDR1 reads SGHDN; CDR2 reads FVKESK. The CDR3 is made up of 15 amino acids. The DNA for the CDR3 is TGTGCCAGCAGCCCGACTAGCGTTTTTTTCCACGAGCAGTACTTC. Protein product: CASSPTSVFFHEQYF.

V and J are TRBV9 and TRBJ2-7; TRBD1 matches at 11 bases. Losses at the gene ends were 3 bases for V and 3 bases for J; bases not matched to a gene: 2. This CDR3 has 14 amino acids. Germline V gene data show CDR1 as SGDLS and CDR2 as YYNGEE. CDR3 DNA sequence: TGTGCCAGCAGCGCCGGGACAGGGGGCTACGAGCAGTACTTC. Protein sequence: CASSAGTGGYEQYF.

This clone was seen a handful of times. The chain has TRBV6-5 and TRBJ2-7; 10 bases match TRBD2. There are 16 residues in the CDR3. The V and J ends lost 0 bases and 2 bases, in that order; junction bases with no gene match: 4. Germline-derived CDR1 and CDR2 are MNHEY and SVGAGI. CDR3 sequence (DNA): TGTGCCAGCAGTTACTCGATCCTAGCGGGAGCCTACGAGCAGTACTTC. This sequence encodes CASSYSILAGAYEQYF.

This chain links TRBV28 with TRBJ2-7; 13 bases agree with TRBD2. The J segment lost 2 bases and the V segment lost 5 bases, leaving 6 bases of the junction unmatched. Per the germline V gene, CDR1 is MDHEN and CDR2 is SYDVKM. The CDR3 spans 16 residues. CDR3 DNA: TGTGCCAGCAGTCCGCCGGGACTAGCGGGGCCCTACGAGCAGTACTTC. Encoded protein: CASSPPGLAGPYEQYF.

The gene calls are TRBV6-5 and TRBJ2-2, with 9 bases aligning to TRBD2. The V segment lost 4 bases and the J segment 2 bases; nucleotides outside the gene matches: 2. The length of the CDR3 is 15 residues. Germline CDR1 MNHEY, CDR2 SVGAGI. The CDR3 is CASSLGLANTGELFF. CDR3 nucleotide sequence: TGTGCCAGCAGTTTGGGACTAGCTAACACCGGGGAGCTGTTTTTT.

CDR3 sequence: CASTSGRFSTDTQYF. The DNA of the CDR3 is TGTGCCAGTACCTCGGGACGCTTTAGCACAGATACGCAGTATTTT. The chain is built from TRBV28 and TRBJ2-3, with D possibly being TRBD1 or TRBD2 (5 bases each). Germline V lookup: CDR1 MDHEN, CDR2 SYDVKM. This CDR3 has 15 residues. Trimming stripped 9 bases from V and 0 bases from J, with 16 bases between.

As DNA, the CDR3 is TGTGCCACCAGCAGTAAAACAGGGAGGGCTTTAAGCAATCAGCCCCAGCATTTT. Protein product: CATSSKTGRALSNQPQHF. The rearrangement uses TRBV15 and TRBJ1-5; perhaps TRBD1 as D (6 bases). Germline CDR1 reads LNHNV; CDR2 reads YYDKDF (reference sequence). V gave up 3 bases and J gave up 1 base, with 19 bases separating them. CDR3 size: 18 residues.

This chain links TRBV5-8 with TRBJ1-4, with D uncertain. The CDR3 extends over 16 amino acids. CDR1 is SGHTS, CDR2 YDEGEE, per germline. Trimming took off 4 bases at V and 0 bases at J, with 13 bases between the two ends. CDR3 DNA sequence: TGTGCCAGCAGCCTCACACAGCAAGCAACTAATGAAAAACTGTTTTTT. The encoded protein is CASSLTQQATNEKLFF.